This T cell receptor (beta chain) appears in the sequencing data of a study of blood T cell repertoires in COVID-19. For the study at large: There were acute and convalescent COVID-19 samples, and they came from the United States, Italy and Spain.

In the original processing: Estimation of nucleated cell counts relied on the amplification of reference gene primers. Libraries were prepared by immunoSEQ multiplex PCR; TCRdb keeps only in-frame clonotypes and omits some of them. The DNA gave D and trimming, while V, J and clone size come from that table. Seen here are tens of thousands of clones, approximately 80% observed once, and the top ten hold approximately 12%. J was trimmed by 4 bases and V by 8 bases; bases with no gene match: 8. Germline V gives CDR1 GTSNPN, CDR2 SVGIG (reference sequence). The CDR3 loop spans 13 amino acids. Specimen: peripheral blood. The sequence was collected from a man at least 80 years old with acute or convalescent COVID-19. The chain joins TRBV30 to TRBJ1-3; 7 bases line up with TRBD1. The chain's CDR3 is CARAGGSGNTIYF. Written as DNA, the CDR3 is TGTGCCCGAGCAGGGGGTTCGGGAAACACCATATATTTT.